This paragraph covers one TCR beta chain sequence. The second PCR ran roughly 6 to 11 cycles with a sample-barcoded 5' primer and J-beta primers. TCRdb analysed the 5' RACE reads with MiXCR anew, one entry per CDR3 protein. The sample carries 650,000 to 700,000 distinct CDR3 sequences, more than 45% recorded once. V was cut by 2 bases and J by 3 bases, with 11 bases left in between. CDR3 length: 14 amino acids. Germline V gene sequence: CDR1 SGHRS, CDR2 YFSETQ. Each sample used at least 6 million PBMCs. Total RNA was extracted at no less than 6 micrograms per sample. This record comes from a study of blood T cells in healthy people across ages.

The sample was blood. The chain recombines TRBV5-1 with TRBJ1-1, with D possibly matching TRBD1 (6 bases). This clonotype was obtained from a woman of 80 years or more in good health. The CDR3 nucleotides read TGCGCCAGCAGCTTCCAGACAGGAGACACTGAAGCTTTCTTT. Its translation is CASSFQTGDTEAFF.